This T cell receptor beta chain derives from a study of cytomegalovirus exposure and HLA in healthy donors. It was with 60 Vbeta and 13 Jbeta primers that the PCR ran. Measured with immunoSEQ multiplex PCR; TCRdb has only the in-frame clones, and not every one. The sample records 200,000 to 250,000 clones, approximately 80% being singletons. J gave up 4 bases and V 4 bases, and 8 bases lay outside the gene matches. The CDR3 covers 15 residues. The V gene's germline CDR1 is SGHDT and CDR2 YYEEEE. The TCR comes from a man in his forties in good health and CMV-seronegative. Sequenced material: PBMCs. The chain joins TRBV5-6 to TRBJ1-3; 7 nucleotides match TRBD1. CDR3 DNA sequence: TGTGCCAGCAGCCTACCTGTGGACAGGGGAAACACCATATATTTT. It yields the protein CASSLPVDRGNTIYF.